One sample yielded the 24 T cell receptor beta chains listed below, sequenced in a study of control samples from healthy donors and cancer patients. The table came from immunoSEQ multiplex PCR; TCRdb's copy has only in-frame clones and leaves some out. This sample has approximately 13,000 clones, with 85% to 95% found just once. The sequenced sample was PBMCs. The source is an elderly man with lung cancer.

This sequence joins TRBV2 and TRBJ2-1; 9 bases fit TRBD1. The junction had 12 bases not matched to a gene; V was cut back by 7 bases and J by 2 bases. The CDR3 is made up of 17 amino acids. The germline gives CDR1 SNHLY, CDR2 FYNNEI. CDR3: CASNPGQGRGAYNEQFF. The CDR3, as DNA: TGTGCCAGCAATCCGGGACAGGGTCGCGGGGCCTACAATGAGCAGTTCTTC.

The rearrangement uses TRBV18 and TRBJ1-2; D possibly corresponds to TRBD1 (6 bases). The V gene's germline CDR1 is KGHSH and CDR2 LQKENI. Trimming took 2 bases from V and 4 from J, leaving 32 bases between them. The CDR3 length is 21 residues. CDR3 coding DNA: TGTGCCAGCTCACCAGAATCGTTATACAGGTCTCACTCGTTACAGGGCTATGGCTACACCTTC. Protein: CASSPESLYRSHSLQGYGYTF.

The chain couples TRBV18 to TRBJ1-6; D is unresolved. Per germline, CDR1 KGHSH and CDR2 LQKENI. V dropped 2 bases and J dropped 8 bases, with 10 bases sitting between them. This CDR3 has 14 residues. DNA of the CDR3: TGTGCCAGCTCACCAGGGGAGGATTATTCACCCCTCCACTTT. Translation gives CASSPGEDYSPLHF. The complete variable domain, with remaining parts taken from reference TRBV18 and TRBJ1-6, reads NAGVMQNPRHLVRRRGQEARLRCSPMKGHSHVYWYRQLPEEGLKFMVYLQKENIIDESGMPKERFSAEFPKEGPSILRIQQVVRGDSAAYFCASSPGEDYSPLHFGNGTRLTVT.

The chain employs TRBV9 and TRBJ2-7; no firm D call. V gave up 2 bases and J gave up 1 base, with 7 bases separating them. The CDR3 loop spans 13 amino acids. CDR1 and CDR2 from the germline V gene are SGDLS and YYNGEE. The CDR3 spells CASSVTASYEQYF. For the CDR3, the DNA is TGTGCCAGCAGCGTCACGGCTTCCTACGAGCAGTACTTC.

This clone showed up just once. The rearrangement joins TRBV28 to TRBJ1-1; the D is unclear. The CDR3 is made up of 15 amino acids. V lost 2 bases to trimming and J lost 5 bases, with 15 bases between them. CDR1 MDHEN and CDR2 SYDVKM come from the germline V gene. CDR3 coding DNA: TGTGCCAGCAGTTTAAGCGCGGCTATGGGGACTGAAGCTTTCTTT. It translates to CASSLSAAMGTEAFF.

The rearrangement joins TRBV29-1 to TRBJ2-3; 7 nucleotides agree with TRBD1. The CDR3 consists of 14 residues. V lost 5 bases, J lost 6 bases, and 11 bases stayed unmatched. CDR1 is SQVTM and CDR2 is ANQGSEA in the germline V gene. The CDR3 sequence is CSVQQGTVVDTQYF. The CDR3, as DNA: TGCAGCGTTCAACAGGGGACGGTTGTTGATACGCAGTATTTT.

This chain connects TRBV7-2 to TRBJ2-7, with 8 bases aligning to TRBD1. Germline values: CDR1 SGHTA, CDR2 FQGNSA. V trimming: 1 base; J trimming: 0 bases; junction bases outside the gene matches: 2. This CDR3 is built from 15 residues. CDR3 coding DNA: TGTGCCAGCAGCTTAGGACAGGGGCCCTCCTACGAGCAGTACTTC. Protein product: CASSLGQGPSYEQYF.

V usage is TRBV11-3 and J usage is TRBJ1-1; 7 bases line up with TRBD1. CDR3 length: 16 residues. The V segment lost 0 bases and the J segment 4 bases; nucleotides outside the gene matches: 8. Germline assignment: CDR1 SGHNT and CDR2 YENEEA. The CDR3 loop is CASSLDGRQGSTEAFF. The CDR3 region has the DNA TGTGCCAGCAGCTTAGATGGGCGACAGGGCTCCACTGAAGCTTTCTTT. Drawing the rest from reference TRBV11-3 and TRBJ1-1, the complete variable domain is EAGVVQSPRYKIIEKKQPVAFWCNPISGHNTLYWYLQNLGQGPELLIRYENEEAVDDSQLPKDRFSAERLKGVDSTLKIQPAELGDSAVYLCASSLDGRQGSTEAFFGQGTRLTVV.

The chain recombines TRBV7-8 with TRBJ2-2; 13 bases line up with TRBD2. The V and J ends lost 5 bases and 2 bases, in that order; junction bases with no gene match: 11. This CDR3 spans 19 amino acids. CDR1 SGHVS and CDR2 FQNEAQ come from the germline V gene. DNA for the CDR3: TGTGCCAGCAGCCTTAGGACTAGCGGGGGAATTGCAAACACCGGGGAGCTGTTTTTT. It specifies CASSLRTSGGIANTGELFF.

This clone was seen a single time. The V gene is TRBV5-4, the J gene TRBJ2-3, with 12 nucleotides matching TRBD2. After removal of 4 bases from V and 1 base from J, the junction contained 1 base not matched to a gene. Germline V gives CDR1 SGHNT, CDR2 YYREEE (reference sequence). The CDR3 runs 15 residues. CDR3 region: CASSRTSGGTDTQYF. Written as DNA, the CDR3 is TGTGCCAGCAGCAGGACTAGCGGGGGCACAGATACGCAGTATTTT. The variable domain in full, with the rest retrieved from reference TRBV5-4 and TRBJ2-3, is ETGVTQSPTHLIKTRGQQVTLRCSSQSGHNTVSWYQQALGQGPQFIFQYYREEENGRGNFPPRFSGLQFPNYSSELNVNALELDDSALYLCASSRTSGGTDTQYFGPGTRLTVL.

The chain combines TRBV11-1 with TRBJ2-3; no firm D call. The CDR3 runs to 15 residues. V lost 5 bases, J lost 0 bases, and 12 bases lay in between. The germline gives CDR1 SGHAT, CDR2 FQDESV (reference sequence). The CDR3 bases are TGTGCCAGCAGCCGCATGGGATCTAGCACAGATACGCAGTATTTT. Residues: CASSRMGSSTDTQYF. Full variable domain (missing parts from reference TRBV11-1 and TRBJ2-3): EAEVAQSPRYKITEKSQAVAFWCDPISGHATLYWYRQILGQGPELLVQFQDESVVDDSQLPKDRFSAERLKGVDSTLKIQPAELGDSAMYLCASSRMGSSTDTQYFGPGTRLTVL.

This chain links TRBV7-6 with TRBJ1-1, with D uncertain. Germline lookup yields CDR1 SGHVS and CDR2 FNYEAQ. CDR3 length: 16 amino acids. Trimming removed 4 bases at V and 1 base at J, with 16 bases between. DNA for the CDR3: TGTGCCAGCAGCTCCGCCCATCAAGGTTCGAACACTGAAGCTTTCTTT. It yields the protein CASSSAHQGSNTEAFF.

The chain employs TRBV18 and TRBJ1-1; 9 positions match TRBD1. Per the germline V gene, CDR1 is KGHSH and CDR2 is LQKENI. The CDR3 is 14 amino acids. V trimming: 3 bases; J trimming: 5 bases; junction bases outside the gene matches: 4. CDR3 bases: TGTGCCAGCTCACCGACAGGGGGGAGGACTGAAGCTTTCTTT. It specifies CASSPTGGRTEAFF.

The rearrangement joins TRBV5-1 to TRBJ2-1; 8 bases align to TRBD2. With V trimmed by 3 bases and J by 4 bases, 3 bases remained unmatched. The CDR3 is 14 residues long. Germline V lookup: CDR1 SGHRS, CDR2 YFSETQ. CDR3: CASSSGGEYNEQFF. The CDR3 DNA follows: TGCGCCAGCAGCTCGGGAGGGGAGTACAATGAGCAGTTCTTC.

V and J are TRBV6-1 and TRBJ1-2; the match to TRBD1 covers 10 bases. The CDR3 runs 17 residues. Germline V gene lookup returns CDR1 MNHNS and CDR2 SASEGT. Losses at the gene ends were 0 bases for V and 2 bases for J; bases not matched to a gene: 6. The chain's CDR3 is CASSEAGQGGSNYGYTF. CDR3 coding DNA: TGTGCCAGCAGTGAAGCCGGACAGGGGGGAAGCAACTATGGCTACACCTTC.

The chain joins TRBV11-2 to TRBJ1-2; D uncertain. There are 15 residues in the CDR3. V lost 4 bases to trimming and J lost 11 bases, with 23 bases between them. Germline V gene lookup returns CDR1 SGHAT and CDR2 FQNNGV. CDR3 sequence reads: CASSSHTANPSPYTF. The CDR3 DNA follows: TGTGCCAGCAGCTCCCACACAGCCAATCCTTCCCCTTACACCTTC.

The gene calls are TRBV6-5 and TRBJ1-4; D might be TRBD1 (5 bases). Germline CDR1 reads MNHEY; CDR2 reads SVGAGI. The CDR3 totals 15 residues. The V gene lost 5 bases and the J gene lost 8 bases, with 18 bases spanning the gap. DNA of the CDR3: TGTGCCAGCAGTACCTCAGGGACGGCTGTCGAAAAACTGTTTTTT. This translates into CASSTSGTAVEKLFF.

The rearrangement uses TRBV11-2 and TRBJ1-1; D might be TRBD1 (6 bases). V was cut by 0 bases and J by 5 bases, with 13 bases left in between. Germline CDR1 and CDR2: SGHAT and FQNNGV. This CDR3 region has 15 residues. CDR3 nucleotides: TGTGCCAGCAGCTTAGAGGGGGGCTACTTAACTGAAGCTTTCTTT. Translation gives CASSLEGGYLTEAFF.

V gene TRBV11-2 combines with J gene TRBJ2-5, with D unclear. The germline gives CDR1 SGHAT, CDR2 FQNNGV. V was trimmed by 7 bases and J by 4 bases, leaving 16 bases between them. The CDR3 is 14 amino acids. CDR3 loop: CASNLDPATETQYF. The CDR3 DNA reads TGTGCCAGCAACCTGGATCCTGCCACAGAGACCCAGTACTTC.

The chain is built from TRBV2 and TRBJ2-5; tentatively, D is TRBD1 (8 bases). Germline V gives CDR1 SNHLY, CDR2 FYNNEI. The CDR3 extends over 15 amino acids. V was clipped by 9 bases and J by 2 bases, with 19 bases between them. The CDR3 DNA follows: TGTGCCAGTGGGGAGAACAGGGGGGGACAAGAGACCCAGTACTTC. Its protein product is CASGENRGGQETQYF.

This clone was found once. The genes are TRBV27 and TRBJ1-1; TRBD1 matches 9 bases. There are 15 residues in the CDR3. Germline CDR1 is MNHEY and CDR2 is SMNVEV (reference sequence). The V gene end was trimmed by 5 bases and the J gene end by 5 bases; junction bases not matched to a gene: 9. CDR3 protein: CASSPRTGVGTEAFF. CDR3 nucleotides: TGTGCCAGCAGTCCACGGACAGGGGTTGGGACTGAAGCTTTCTTT.

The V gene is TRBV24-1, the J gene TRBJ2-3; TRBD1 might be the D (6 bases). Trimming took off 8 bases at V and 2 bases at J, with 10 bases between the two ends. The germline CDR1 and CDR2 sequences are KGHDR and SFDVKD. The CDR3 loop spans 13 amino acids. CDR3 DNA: TGTGCCACCAAAACAGGGACCACAGATACGCAGTATTTT. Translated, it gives CATKTGTTDTQYF.

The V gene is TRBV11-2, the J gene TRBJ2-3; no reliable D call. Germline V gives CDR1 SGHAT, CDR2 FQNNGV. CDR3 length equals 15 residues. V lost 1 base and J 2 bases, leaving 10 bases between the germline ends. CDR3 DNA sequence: TGTGCCAGCAGCTTAGGGGGTCGTAACACAGATACGCAGTATTTT. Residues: CASSLGGRNTDTQYF.

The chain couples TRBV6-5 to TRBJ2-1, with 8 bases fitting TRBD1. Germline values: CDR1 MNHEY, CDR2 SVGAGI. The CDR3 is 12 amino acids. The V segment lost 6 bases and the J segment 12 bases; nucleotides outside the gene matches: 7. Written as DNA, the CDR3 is TGTGCCAGCAGCCTGACAGGGACAGGGCAGTTCTTC. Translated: CASSLTGTGQFF.